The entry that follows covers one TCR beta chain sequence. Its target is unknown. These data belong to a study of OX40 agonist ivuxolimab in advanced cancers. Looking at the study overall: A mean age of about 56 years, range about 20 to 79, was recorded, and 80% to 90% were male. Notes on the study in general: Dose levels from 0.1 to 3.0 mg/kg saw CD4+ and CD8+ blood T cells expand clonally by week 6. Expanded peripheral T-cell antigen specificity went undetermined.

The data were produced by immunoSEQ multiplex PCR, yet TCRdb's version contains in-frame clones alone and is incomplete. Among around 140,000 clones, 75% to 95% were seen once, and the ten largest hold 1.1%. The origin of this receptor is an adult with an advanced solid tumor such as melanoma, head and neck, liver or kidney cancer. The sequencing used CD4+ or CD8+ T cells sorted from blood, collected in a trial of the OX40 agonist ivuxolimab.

CDR3 loop: CASSLGVNTEAFF. CDR3 nucleotide sequence: TGTGCCAGCAGCTTAGGGGTGAACACTGAAGCTTTCTTT. The V and J genes are TRBV13 and TRBJ1-1; D remains unclear. Per the germline V gene, CDR1 is PRHDT and CDR2 is FYEKMQ (reference sequence). V was shortened by 0 bases and J by 0 bases, with 2 bases between the two germline ends. This CDR3 is built from 13 residues.